This T cell receptor (beta chain) was identified in a study of T cell responses to AZD1222 COVID-19 vaccine. Looked up from germline, CDR1 is SGHNT and CDR2 is YENEEA. Trimming shortened V by 1 base and J by 3 bases, and 2 bases separated the two germline ends. The CDR3 consists of 12 residues. Study-wide points: Baseline serology detected seropositivity in only a handful of AZD1222 recipients. Repertoires were collected only later (after the peak T cell response had occurred). Two AZD1222 administrations were followed by greater Spike-specific TCR breadth and depth.

With respect to this clone: Antigen specificity is unknown.

Sequencing used immunoSEQ multiplex PCR; TCRdb keeps in-frame clones, though not all of them. The table has under 200,000 clones, around 90% seen once. The sequence came from an adult in good health. The chain carries TRBV11-3 and TRBJ2-3; the D is unclear. The starting material was peripheral blood, obtained on day 0 of AZD1222 vaccination. CDR3: CASSLGTDTQYF. DNA for the CDR3: TGTGCCAGCAGCTTAGGGACAGATACGCAGTATTTT.